This is a list of T cell receptor beta chains from one sample in a study of tumor-infiltrating lymphocytes in localized non-small cell lung cancer. TCRdb's table, derived via immunoSEQ multiplex PCR, lists solely in-frame clones and lacks some. The sample includes 9,000 to 15,000 clones, 67% seen only once; the top ten take roughly 9.6%. Source material: uninvolved lung tissue not adjacent to the tumor. The receptors were gathered from a human donor with non-small cell lung cancer. CDR3s include the opening cysteine and the closing phenylalanine or tryptophan. Fields, in order: V gene, J gene, D gene, clone size, CDR3 DNA, CDR3 protein. The D gene is left open where the match is weak. Some rows have no size entry. The others give once, few or many, or a class for an expanded clone.

>TRBV10-3|TRBJ2-3|TRBD2|.
TGTGCCATCAGTGGTGGGACTAGCGGGGGGACAGATACGCAGTATTTT
CAISGGTSGGTDTQYF
>TRBV6-5|TRBJ2-7|.|.
TGTGCCAGCGCCGATCAGGGACTCTACGAGCAGTACTTC
CASADQGLYEQYF
>TRBV10-3|TRBJ1-3|.|.
TGTGCCATCAGTAGGACCGGAGAGGGAAACACCATATATTTT
CAISRTGEGNTIYF
>TRBV18|TRBJ2-7|.|medium-sized
TGTGCCAGCTCTTTCGCCCCTGAGTACGAGCAGTACTTC
CASSFAPEYEQYF
>TRBV5-4|TRBJ2-1|.|.
TGTGCCAGCAGCTTGGACCGGAGCTCCTACAATGAGCAGTTCTTC
CASSLDRSSYNEQFF
>TRBV4-3|TRBJ1-4|.|.
TGCGCCAGCAGCCAAGATACGGCGGCAACTAATGAAAAACTGTTTTTT
CASSQDTAATNEKLFF
>TRBV10-3|TRBJ1-5|TRBD1|.
TGTGCCATCTCACGGGAAGCAGGGGGCACGGATCAGCCCCAGCATTTT
CAISREAGGTDQPQHF
>TRBV7-6|TRBJ1-3|.|.
TGTGCCAGCAGCCAAAGGGGGATCAGCTCTGGAAACACCATATATTTT
CASSQRGISSGNTIYF
>TRBV15|TRBJ1-2|.|.
TGTGCCACCAGCAGGGGAGAAGGGAGCTATGGCTACACCTTC
CATSRGEGSYGYTF
>TRBV5-1|TRBJ1-6|TRBD1|.
TGCGCCAGCAGCTTAGTAGGGACAGGGGATTCACCCCTCCACTTT
CASSLVGTGDSPLHF
>TRBV5-1|TRBJ2-3|TRBD1|.
TGCGCCAGCAGCTTGGACAGGGGAGATACGCAGTATTTT
CASSLDRGDTQYF
>TRBV9|TRBJ2-7|TRBD1|.
TGTGCCAGCAGCGTAGGGGGGCAGGGGGCTGGGGAGCAGTACTTC
CASSVGGQGAGEQYF
>TRBV30|TRBJ1-3|.|.
TGTGCCTGGAGGCGAGGGGGATCCGGAAACACCATATATTTT
CAWRRGGSGNTIYF
>TRBV5-4|TRBJ2-7|.|.
TGTGCCAGCAGCCCATATTACCCCCCAAAGGAGCAGTACTTC
CASSPYYPPKEQYF
>TRBV5-1|TRBJ2-5|TRBD2|.
TGCGCCAGCAGCCCGGCCGGGACTACCCAAGAGACCCAGTACTTC
CASSPAGTTQETQYF